One and the same sample provided the 21 T cell receptor beta chains below, sequenced in a study of blood T cell repertoires in COVID-19. Sequencing was performed with immunoSEQ multiplex PCR; in TCRdb, only in-frame clones are kept and a portion is missing. The table has roughly 32,000 clones, 80% to 90% seen once. Sequencing input: peripheral blood. These receptor sequences come from a man in his sixties with active COVID-19.

This chain uses TRBV18 with TRBJ2-7; tentative D call: TRBD1 (6 bases). Germline assignment: CDR1 KGHSH and CDR2 LQKENI. CDR3 length: 14 residues. Trimming shortened V by 1 base and J by 0 bases, and 7 bases separated the two germline ends. CDR3 nucleotides: TGTGCCAGCTCACCACACAGGGACTCCTACGAGCAGTACTTC. The encoded protein is CASSPHRDSYEQYF.

J is TRBJ2-4 and V is TRBV7-8; the D is unclear. This CDR3 is 14 amino acids long. Trimming removed 1 base from V and 3 bases from J, with 7 bases in between. Germline V CDR1 and CDR2: SGHVS, FQNEAQ. CDR3 DNA: TGTGCCAGCAGCTTAGGCAGGCGCAAAAACATTCAGTACTTC. Amino acid sequence: CASSLGRRKNIQYF.

The gene calls are TRBV7-6 and TRBJ1-4, with D possibly TRBD1 on 5 matching bases. The ends were cut back, 8 bases at V and 6 bases at J, with 19 bases in the middle. The CDR3 totals 15 residues. The germline V gene encodes CDR1 SGHVS and CDR2 FNYEAQ. The CDR3 DNA sequence: TGTGCCAGCGCCGCCGAGCCAGGGCCCGATGAAAAACTGTTTTTT. Its translation is CASAAEPGPDEKLFF. The complete variable domain, with remaining parts taken from reference TRBV7-6 and TRBJ1-4, reads GAGVSQSPRYKVTKRGQDVALRCDPISGHVSLYWYRQALGQGPEFLTYFNYEAQQDKSGLPNDRFSAERPEGSISTLTIQRTEQRDSAMYRCASAAEPGPDEKLFFGSGTQLSVL.

This clone has just one count. The V call is TRBV10-3, the J call TRBJ2-7, with TRBD1 identical over 8 bases. Trimming took 11 bases from V and 3 from J; bases not matched to a gene: 15. Germline V gives CDR1 ENHRY, CDR2 SYGVKD. The CDR3 length is 15 residues. As DNA, the CDR3 is TGTGCCGTATCGGGAAACCGGGACAGGAACTACGAGCAGTACTTC. The encoded protein is CAVSGNRDRNYEQYF.

The chain couples TRBV6-2 or TRBV6-3 to TRBJ1-5, with 9 bases fitting TRBD1. J lost 4 bases, V lost 2 bases, and 3 bases had no gene match. Germline V gives CDR1 MNHEY, CDR2 SVGEGT. This CDR3 region has 15 residues. For the CDR3, the DNA is TGTGCCAGCAGTTACCGGGGACAGGGAAATCAGCCCCAGCATTTT. Amino acid sequence: CASSYRGQGNQPQHF.

Only one count was recorded for this clone. The chain is built from TRBV2 and TRBJ2-7, with D perhaps TRBD1 (6 bases). The V gene's germline CDR1 is SNHLY and CDR2 FYNNEI. Trimming cost V 4 bases and J 2 bases, with 12 bases left between them. CDR3 length equals 14 residues. The CDR3 sequence is CASSGQQGAYEQYF. CDR3 DNA sequence: TGTGCCAGCAGTGGGCAACAGGGAGCCTACGAGCAGTACTTC.

In its sample, this clone ranks as medium-sized. At one end, the junction sequence differs from germline, possibly due to a read error. The V gene is TRBV29-1, the J gene TRBJ2-7; D is uncertain. CDR3 size: 13 residues. Looked up from germline, CDR1 is SQVTM and CDR2 is ANQGSEA. CDR3 coding DNA: TGCAGCATTGAGACACCCCAATCCTACGAGCAGTACTTC. Translating gives CSIETPQSYEQYF.

This clone was detected once. This chain links TRBV7-3 with TRBJ2-5; a possible D gene is TRBD1 (6 bases). The germline V gene has CDR1 SGHTA and CDR2 FQGTGA. V was clipped by 5 bases and J by 1 base, with 11 bases between them. This CDR3 has 14 residues. The DNA of the CDR3 is TGTGCCAGCAGCACGACAGGATTCCAAGAGACCCAGTACTTC. It specifies CASSTTGFQETQYF.

This chain joins TRBV2 and TRBJ2-6; D perhaps matches TRBD2 (5 bases). V was cut by 6 bases and J by 2 bases, with 11 bases left in between. This CDR3 has 15 amino acids. Per germline, CDR1 SNHLY and CDR2 FYNNEI. CDR3 protein: CASSPRGAGANVLTF. The CDR3 DNA reads as TGTGCCAGCAGCCCCCGGGGTGCTGGGGCCAACGTCCTGACTTTC.

The count of this clone is one. The chain recombines TRBV7-3 with TRBJ2-1; a weak D match, TRBD2 (6 bases). The V gene's germline CDR1 is SGHTA and CDR2 FQGTGA. The CDR3 runs 16 residues. V was shortened by 5 bases and J by 7 bases, with 21 bases between the two germline ends. The DNA of the CDR3 is TGTGCCAGCAGCCCGGAGACTGGGGGGTCCGCAAATGAGCAGTTCTTC. It yields the protein CASSPETGGSANEQFF.

The J gene is TRBJ2-3, the V gene TRBV5-1; 7 bases line up with TRBD2. This CDR3 spans 14 amino acids. With V trimmed by 4 bases and J by 2 bases, 4 bases remained unmatched. Germline V CDR1 and CDR2: SGHRS, YFSETQ. This chain's CDR3 is CASSPAGDTDTQYF. The CDR3 DNA follows: TGCGCCAGCAGCCCGGCGGGGGACACAGATACGCAGTATTTT.

The chain couples TRBV27 to TRBJ2-3; 7 bases align to TRBD1. Germline-derived CDR1 and CDR2 are MNHEY and SMNVEV (reference sequence). CDR3 length: 17 amino acids. The V and J ends lost 3 bases and 5 bases, in that order; junction bases with no gene match: 14. In DNA form, the CDR3 reads TGTGCCAGCAGTTTTCCCGAGGGGGCGAACCTGAAAGATACGCAGTATTTT. This encodes CASSFPEGANLKDTQYF.

This chain connects TRBV27 to TRBJ1-2, with 11 nucleotides matching TRBD1. Germline CDR1 and CDR2: MNHEY and SMNVEV (reference sequence). V shed 5 bases and J 0 bases; nucleotides not matched to a gene: 20. This CDR3 has 21 amino acids. CDR3 DNA: TGTGCCAGCAGTCCGCGCCGGGACAGGGGGAGGACTGCCGGCACTAACTATGGCTACACCTTC. Translating it yields CASSPRRDRGRTAGTNYGYTF.

The rearrangement joins TRBV27 to TRBJ1-5; D unclear. The length of the CDR3 is 16 residues. Germline CDR1 MNHEY, CDR2 SMNVEV (reference sequence). V was cut by 7 bases and J by 2 bases, with 18 bases left in between. This CDR3 is CASTPLGLRGNQPQHF. The CDR3 DNA reads TGTGCCAGCACCCCCCTCGGGTTGCGGGGCAATCAGCCCCAGCATTTT.

V and J are TRBV11-2 and TRBJ2-2, with a weak D call TRBD2 (5 bases). The CDR3 has 14 amino acids. Looked up from germline, CDR1 is SGHAT and CDR2 is FQNNGV. V was shortened by 5 bases and J by 3 bases, with 10 bases between the two germline ends. The CDR3 nucleotides read TGTGCCAGCAGCCCAGCCGGGGACACCGGGGAGCTGTTTTTT. Amino acid sequence: CASSPAGDTGELFF. The full variable domain, in which reference TRBV11-2 and TRBJ2-2 provide the parts outside the CDR3, is EAGVAQSPRYKIIEKRQSVAFWCNPISGHATLYWYQQILGQGPKLLIQFQNNGVVDDSQLPKDRFSAERLKGVDSTLKIQPAKLEDSAVYLCASSPAGDTGELFFGEGSRLTVL.

This clone was observed a single time. The V and J genes are TRBV6-6 and TRBJ1-4; 10 bases fit TRBD1. V shed 6 bases and J 7 bases; nucleotides not matched to a gene: 11. This CDR3 is built from 16 residues. Germline values: CDR1 MNHNY, CDR2 SVGAGI (reference sequence). Written as DNA, the CDR3 is TGTGCCAGCAGAACGGGGACAGGGGCTCGGGGTGAAAAACTGTTTTTT. Translation: CASRTGTGARGEKLFF.

The rearrangement joins TRBV14 to TRBJ2-7; possible D gene TRBD2, 6 bases. This CDR3 spans 19 amino acids. Germline assignment: CDR1 SGHDN and CDR2 FVKESK. V lost 0 bases and J lost 3, with 24 bases in between. As DNA, the CDR3 is TGTGCCAGCAGCCAAGATCCCGCCTTGGCGGGGTTAGGTGGCTACGAGCAGTACTTC. This encodes CASSQDPALAGLGGYEQYF.

The chain employs TRBV12-3 or TRBV12-4 and TRBJ1-4; 12 bases line up with TRBD1. Trimming removed 5 bases from V and 14 bases from J; junction bases left unmatched: 6. CDR3 length: 13 amino acids. This chain's CDR3 is CASSIIGTGGLFF. The CDR3 nucleotides are TGTGCCAGCAGTATTATAGGGACAGGGGGCCTGTTTTTT.

The V call is TRBV19, the J call TRBJ2-3; 13 bases match TRBD2. Per germline, CDR1 LNHDA and CDR2 SQIVND (reference sequence). CDR3 length: 23 amino acids. Trimming took 7 bases from V and 4 from J; bases not matched to a gene: 29. The DNA for the CDR3 is TGTGCCAGTAATTATCAAGGGGCTGACAGGCCCAACGGACTAGCGGGGGAACCAGATACGCAGTATTTT. Translated, it gives CASNYQGADRPNGLAGEPDTQYF.

This chain uses TRBV2 with TRBJ2-2, with a possible D match to TRBD2 (5 bases). Trimming cost V 0 bases and J 4 bases, with 6 bases left between them. CDR3 length: 14 amino acids. Germline CDR1 is SNHLY and CDR2 is FYNNEI. CDR3 sequence (DNA): TGTGCCAGCAGTGAAGCCGGGATCACCGGGGAGCTGTTTTTT. This translates into CASSEAGITGELFF.

The V call is TRBV11-2, the J call TRBJ2-3; 8 positions match TRBD2. With V trimmed by 1 base and J by 5 bases, 5 bases remained unmatched. Germline loops: CDR1 SGHAT, CDR2 FQNNGV. The CDR3 extends over 15 amino acids. This CDR3 is CASSLAGGPGDTQYF. CDR3 in DNA: TGTGCCAGCAGCTTAGCGGGGGGGCCCGGAGATACGCAGTATTTT.